This TCR beta chain came from a study of Graves' ophthalmopathy and Graves' hyperthyroidism. Study observations and caveats: Thyroid clonotypes that were expanded above 0.001 frequency mostly also appeared in blood.

RNA transcripts were the source from which TCR beta CDR3 regions were amplified. The library came from an HTBI-primed first-round RT-PCR and a second-round multiplex PCR. TCRdb used MiXCR to reprocess the multiplex PCR reads, holding one entry per CDR3 protein. The sample records fewer than 400,000 distinct CDR3 sequences, roughly 18% being singletons. Other autoimmune disease, uncontrolled infection, pregnancy and lactation led to exclusion. Physicians reached a diagnosis by relying on clinical symptoms, serum thyroxine, TRAb, thyroid ultrasound and orbital computed tomography. PBMCs were density-gradient isolated from roughly 10 ml fresh blood. The CDR3 length is 13 residues. The germline V gene has CDR1 MNHEY and CDR2 SVGEGT. V lost 6 bases and J lost 9, with 18 bases in between. This clonotype was seen repeatedly, ten times or more. Its antigen is not known.

This sequence was found in a woman aged 18 to 35 with Graves' ophthalmopathy. The J gene is TRBJ2-7, the V gene TRBV6-2 or TRBV6-3; a possible D gene is TRBD2 (5 bases). Sequencing used peripheral blood. In DNA form, the CDR3 reads TGTGCCAGCAGGGACTCCATGTGGATGGGGCAGTACTTC. Amino acids: CASRDSMWMGQYF.